This entry lists 9 T cell receptor beta chains sequenced from one sample in a study of blood T cell repertoires in COVID-19. Assay used: immunoSEQ multiplex PCR; TCRdb lists only in-frame clones, some missing. This table holds 270,000 or so clones, 85% to 90% found once. Material for sequencing was peripheral blood. The receptors were gathered from a woman younger than 45 with COVID-19, enrolled during active disease.

The gene calls are TRBV11-2 and TRBJ2-1; 9 nucleotides line up with TRBD2. CDR1 and CDR2 (germline): SGHAT, FQNNGV. V dropped 5 bases and J dropped 10; count of bases not matched to a gene: 12. CDR3 length equals 15 residues. The CDR3 nucleotides are TGTGCCAGCAGCCCGATAGCGGGGGCCCCTCGCGAGCAGTTCTTC. Protein product: CASSPIAGAPREQFF.

The rearrangement uses TRBV19 and TRBJ2-7, with 7 bases fitting TRBD2. The CDR3 consists of 14 residues. Unmatched junction bases numbered 9, after V lost 5 bases and J lost 5 bases. The germline V gene encodes CDR1 LNHDA and CDR2 SQIVND (reference sequence). CDR3 coding DNA: TGTGCCAGTAGTTTGGGGGGGTCTGGTAACGAGCAGTACTTC. Translation gives CASSLGGSGNEQYF.

This chain connects TRBV28 to TRBJ1-4, with D unclear. Germline V CDR1 and CDR2: MDHEN, SYDVKM. The CDR3 has 16 amino acids. V was clipped by 5 bases and J by 4 bases, with 17 bases between them. The CDR3 nucleotides read TGTGCCAGCAGTACCGGCGGTGGTTTCGGTAATGAAAAACTGTTTTTT. This gives the protein CASSTGGGFGNEKLFF.

V gene TRBV7-9 combines with J gene TRBJ1-2; tentative D call: TRBD1 (5 bases). Germline loops: CDR1 SEHNR, CDR2 FQNEAQ (reference sequence). The CDR3 runs to 15 residues. The V end lost 5 bases, the J end lost 5 bases, and 18 bases lay between the germline ends. The CDR3 protein is CASSPNRGQLYGYTF. DNA of the CDR3: TGTGCCAGCAGCCCGAACCGAGGACAACTTTATGGCTACACCTTC.

The V and J genes are TRBV24-1 and TRBJ2-5; the D gene is possibly TRBD2 (6 bases). In germline, CDR1 is KGHDR, CDR2 SFDVKD. The V gene lost 3 bases and the J gene lost 1 base, with 14 bases spanning the gap. CDR3 length: 16 residues. This CDR3 reads CATSDPGGVAQETQYF. In DNA, the CDR3 is TGTGCCACCAGTGATCCTGGCGGGGTAGCCCAAGAGACCCAGTACTTC.

The chain is built from TRBV4-1 and TRBJ1-2, with 9 bases matching TRBD1. V gave up 2 bases and J gave up 7 bases; unmatched junction bases: 8. The germline CDR1 and CDR2 sequences are MGHRA and YSYEKL. This CDR3 is 15 amino acids long. CDR3 nucleotides: TGCGCCAGCAGCCAATTCCCGGGACAGGGTGTTGGCTACACCTTC. It codes for CASSQFPGQGVGYTF.

V usage is TRBV3-1 (or the pseudogene TRBV3-2) and J usage is TRBJ1-4; 9 bases are shared with TRBD1. With V trimmed by 1 base and J by 11 bases, 11 bases remained unmatched. This CDR3 has 16 amino acids. CDR1 and CDR2 (germline): LGHDT, YNNKEL (reference sequence). This CDR3 reads CASSQGSGQGLGKLFF. The CDR3 nucleotides read TGTGCCAGCAGCCAAGGGTCGGGACAGGGTCTTGGGAAACTGTTTTTT.

This CDR3 reads CASSPGTAYGELFF. In DNA form, the CDR3 reads TGTGCCAGCTCACCTGGGACAGCCTACGGGGAGCTGTTTTTT. V usage is TRBV18 and J usage is TRBJ2-2, with 7 nucleotides matching TRBD1. Germline V gives CDR1 KGHSH, CDR2 LQKENI. The junction had 5 bases not matched to a gene; V was cut back by 3 bases and J by 7 bases. The CDR3 is made up of 14 amino acids.

This chain joins TRBV27 and TRBJ1-2; 7 bases match TRBD1. Trimming cost V 6 bases and J 0 bases; bases outside gene matches: 4. This CDR3 contains 14 residues. CDR1 and CDR2 (germline): MNHEY, SMNVEV (reference sequence). CDR3 in DNA: TGTGCCAGCAGATTGACAGGGTCTAACTATGGCTACACCTTC. It is translated as CASRLTGSNYGYTF.